The present T cell receptor beta chain was sequenced within a study of chemoradiotherapy in HPV16-positive cancers. Turning to the study itself: Candidate HPV-specific T-cell clones and common TCR motifs came from functional assays in a couple of HPV16-positive patients.

Here immunoSEQ multiplex PCR was the method, and the copy in TCRdb shows in-frame clones only, minus some. The sample includes around 24,000 clones, roughly 90% of them seen just once. Repeated repertoire sampling spanned the course of chemoradiotherapy. Whole-study results and caveats: Candidate HPV-specific clones and E7-related TCR motifs grew in tumor during treatment. Functional assays defining HPV-specific T cells used only a couple of HPV16-positive patients.

About this clone: Antigen: not known.

The CDR3 sequence is 13 residues long. The germline CDR1 and CDR2 sequences are SGHTA and FQGTGA. Trimming left V 5 bases short and J 4 bases short, with 9 bases between. Source: blood, taken from a patient who underwent chemoradiotherapy. This sequence joins TRBV7-3 and TRBJ1-5; D not certain. The clonotype originates from a human donor with HPV-associated anogenital cancer. CDR3 sequence: CASSEEGNQPQHF. CDR3 in DNA: TGTGCCAGCAGCGAGGAGGGAAATCAGCCCCAGCATTTT.